This T cell receptor (beta chain) was captured in a study of long-term antiretroviral therapy in people with HIV (dated by TCRdb to 2022 to 2024). Regarding the research as a whole: Collection of the earliest samples took place about a decade ahead of the 2015 WHO recommendation for immediate ART, at a time when ART was typically delayed until CD4 counts fell. A retrospective serial study tested whether changes in peripheral blood TRB repertoire composition and diversity were associated with ART initiation and durable HIV suppression. From fewer than 35 adults with confirmed HIV infection, the cohort provided 192 cryopreserved PBMC samples, gathered serially across a mean of about 6 years (range 1-12). Of the approximately 30 participants with HIV, roughly twelve were female. No cross-contamination during QIAcube processing was shown when test extractions of a monoclonal T-cell line were performed alongside approximately 32 polyclonal samples. The full study reports these points: At every time point, the repertoire was dominated by expanded TRB clones first identified before ART initiation, although this dominance fluctuated and, in many PLHIV, declined after ART. Inferences about post-ART repertoire changes were limited because no data were available on ART adherence, viral resistance or therapy changes. The samples span the years 2004 to 2017, and the ART regimens used may be less effective than current regimens. Because cell numbers in pre-ART samples were limited, unsorted PBMC were profiled instead of sorted CD4+ and CD8+ T cells. Owing to limited PBMC availability, only the TCR beta chain was sequenced, without alpha chain pairing. Narrower CDR3 length ranges were observed in HIV repertoires than in controls, and an antigen-experienced repertoire with only a slight naive shift after ART was suggested by the network structure. A significant increase in TRB diversity was found to be associated with ART initiation, although TRB diversity was observed to remain significantly below that of transplant donor controls even after long-term ART.

CDR1 and CDR2 are read off the germline V gene (reference sequence) as SEHNR and FQNEAQ. V is clipped by 4 bases and J by 2 bases, and the sequence between their germline boundaries is 11 bases long. CDR3 length: 14 amino acids, cysteine to phenylalanine. Left in the record is the CDR3 DNA by itself, 42 bases read in frame from the first base. Inclusion was restricted to participants for whom at least one PBMC sample before ART initiation and at least two post-ART samples were available. All participants with HIV were treated in the United States of America. Before DNA extraction, cryopreserved samples of roughly 1-10 million PBMC were thawed and washed. At the time of the earliest PBMC sample, participants with HIV were aged between about 23 and 54 years. Per participant, PBMC samples came from 1-4 timepoints prior to ART initiation and 2-8 timepoints following ART initiation, for a median of 7 samples. For every participant, serial HIV viral load, CD4+ T-cell count, ART history and demographic data were obtained. Genomic DNA was extracted from unsorted PBMC with a Qiagen kit on a QIAcube, processed in batches of 12 samples.

The immunoSEQ hsTCRB v3.0 assay was used at survey level resolution to sequence the TRB variable region. The target sequencing depth for TRB was roughly 40,000-55,000 T-cell genomes per sample. TRB libraries were pooled and sequenced on an Illumina MiSeq using a v3 150-cycle kit. The authors processed their data as follows. Repertoire analysis ran in R within a reproducible Nextflow workflow covering QC, data transformation and analysis. Custom analyses were implemented in LymphoSeq2, an R package for AIRR-Seq data exploration. Several samples that produced fewer than 5000 total TRB sequences were removed, so some 190 HIV repertoires were analyzed. Among the roughly 190 retained HIV repertoires, 59 were collected before ART initiation and 120 to 140 after ART initiation. Repertoires were downsampled to 5000 TRB nucleotide sequences, and summary statistics were averaged over 100 downsampling iterations. Only TRB sequences with CDR3 regions of at least seven amino acids were retained for analysis. A Shannon entropy-derived clonality score and the Gini coefficient were used to measure diversity. In repertoire networks, the top 5000 CDR3 amino acid sequences were linked whenever an edit distance of one separated two sequences. For TRB CDR3 amino acid sequences, antigen specificity groups and MHC restriction were predicted with GLIPH2. CDR3 amino acid sequences were matched against VDJdb and McPAS-TCR to flag known CMV, EBV, HIV or tissue antigen associations. Pre-ART, post-ART and control groups were compared with Wilcoxon signed-rank tests and Holm-Bonferroni correction. Imported from immuneACCESS, the table was reduced by TCRdb to in-frame sequences with V and J called. These copies leave out some clones; in studies compared against another copy, an unresolved V gene accounts for under half, and the cause of the remainder is not known. That table furnishes V, J and clone size, whereas the DNA furnished D and trimming. The sample profile shows fewer than 25,000 clones; roughly four fifths of them were found once. The top ten hold around 7.2% of the sample.

As for this clone: Its cognate antigen has yet to be identified. No quality values exist for individual bases; no much larger clone is one base distant.

This receptor was taken from a man aged 25-45 years with HIV. The rearrangement joined TRBV7-9 to TRBJ2-5, with a weak D call of TRBD1 (5 bases match). The sample consisted of unsorted PBMCs, taken 1.5 years after starting antiretroviral therapy. The CDR3 sequence is CASSSIQGQETQYF. The DNA is TGTGCCAGCAGCTCGATTCAGGGTCAAGAGACCCAGTACTTC. The variable domain in full, with residues beyond the CDR3 obtained from the reference TRBV7-9 and TRBJ2-5 genes, is DTGVSQNPRHKITKRGQNVTFRCDPISEHNRLYWYRQTLGQGPEFLTYFQNEAQLEKSRLLSDRFSAERPKGSFSTLEIQRTEQGDSAMYLCASSSIQGQETQYFGPGTRLLVL.